The clone carrying this T cell receptor (beta chain) was seen a handful of times. Its cognate antigen is unknown. The sample originates from a study of T cells after yellow fever vaccination. Broader study findings: Weaker overall, the secondary response nonetheless peaked faster (day 5 versus 15). Abundant clonotypes from the bulk population could contaminate FACS-sorted repertoires.

TCRdb ran MiXCR on the 5' RACE reads and lists one entry per CDR3 protein. The sample lists about 330,000 distinct CDR3 sequences; roughly 4.3% were seen once. This material consisted of PBMCs, taken 5 days after the yellow fever booster vaccination. The source of this sequence is a man in his late teens or twenties who received the YFV17D yellow fever vaccine.

The CDR3 loop is CASSPSGTGRPYEQYF. The DNA for the CDR3 is TGTGCCAGCAGTCCGTCCGGGACAGGGCGTCCCTACGAGCAGTACTTC. V usage is TRBV6-5 and J usage is TRBJ2-7, with TRBD1 identical over 9 bases. Germline loops: CDR1 MNHEY, CDR2 SVGAGI. The CDR3 is 16 amino acids. Trimming removed 5 bases from V and 2 bases from J; junction bases left unmatched: 10.